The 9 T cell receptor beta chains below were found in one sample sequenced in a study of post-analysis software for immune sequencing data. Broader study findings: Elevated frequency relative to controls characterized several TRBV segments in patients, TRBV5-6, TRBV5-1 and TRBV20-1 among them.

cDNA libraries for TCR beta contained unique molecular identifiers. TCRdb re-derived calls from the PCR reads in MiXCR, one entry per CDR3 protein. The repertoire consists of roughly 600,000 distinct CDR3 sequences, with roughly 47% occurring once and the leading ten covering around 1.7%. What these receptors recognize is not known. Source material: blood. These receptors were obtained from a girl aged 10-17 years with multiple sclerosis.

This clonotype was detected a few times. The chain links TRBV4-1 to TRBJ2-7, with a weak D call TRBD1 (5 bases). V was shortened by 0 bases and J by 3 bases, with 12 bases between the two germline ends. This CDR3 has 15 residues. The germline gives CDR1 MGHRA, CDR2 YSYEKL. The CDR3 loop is CASSQEPQVIYEQYF. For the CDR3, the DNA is TGCGCCAGCAGCCAAGAGCCACAGGTTATCTACGAGCAGTACTTC.

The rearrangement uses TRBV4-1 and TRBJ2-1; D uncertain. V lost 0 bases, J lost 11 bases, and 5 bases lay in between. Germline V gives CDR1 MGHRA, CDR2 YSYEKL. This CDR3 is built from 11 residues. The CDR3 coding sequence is TGCGCCAGCAGCCAAGAAACTAAGCAGTTCTTC. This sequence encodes CASSQETKQFF.

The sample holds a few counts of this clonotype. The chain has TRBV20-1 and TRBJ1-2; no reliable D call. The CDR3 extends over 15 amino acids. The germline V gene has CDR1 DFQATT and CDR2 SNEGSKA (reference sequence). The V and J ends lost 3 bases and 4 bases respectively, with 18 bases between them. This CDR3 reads CSASWWGDSFYGYTF. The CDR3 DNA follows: TGCAGTGCTAGTTGGTGGGGAGACTCCTTCTATGGCTACACCTTC.

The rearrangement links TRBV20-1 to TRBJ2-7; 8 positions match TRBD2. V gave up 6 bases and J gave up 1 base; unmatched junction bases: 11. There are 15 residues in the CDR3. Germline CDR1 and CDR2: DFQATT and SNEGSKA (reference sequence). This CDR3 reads CSARQERELSYEQYF. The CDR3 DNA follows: TGCAGTGCCCGCCAGGAGCGGGAGCTTTCCTACGAGCAGTACTTC.

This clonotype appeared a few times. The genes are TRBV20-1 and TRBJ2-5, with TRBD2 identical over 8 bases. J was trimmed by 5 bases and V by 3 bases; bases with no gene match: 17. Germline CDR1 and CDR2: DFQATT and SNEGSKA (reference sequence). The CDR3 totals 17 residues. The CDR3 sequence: CSARGWVAGRLGETQYF. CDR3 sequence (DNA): TGCAGTGCTAGGGGATGGGTAGCGGGGAGGCTTGGGGAGACCCAGTACTTC.

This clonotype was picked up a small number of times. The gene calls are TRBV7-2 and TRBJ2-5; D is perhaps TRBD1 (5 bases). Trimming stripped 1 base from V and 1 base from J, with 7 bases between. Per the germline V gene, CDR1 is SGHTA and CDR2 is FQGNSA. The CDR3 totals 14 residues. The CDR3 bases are TGTGCCAGCAGCTTAGATCAGGGCCAAGAGACCCAGTACTTC. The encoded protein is CASSLDQGQETQYF.

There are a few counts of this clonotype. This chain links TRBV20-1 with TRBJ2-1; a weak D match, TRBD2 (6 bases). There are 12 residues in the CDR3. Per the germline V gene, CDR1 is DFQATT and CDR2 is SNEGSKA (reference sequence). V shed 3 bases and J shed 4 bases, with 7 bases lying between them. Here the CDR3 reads CSASRGYNEQFF. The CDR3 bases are TGCAGTGCTAGTCGGGGGTACAATGAGCAGTTCTTC.

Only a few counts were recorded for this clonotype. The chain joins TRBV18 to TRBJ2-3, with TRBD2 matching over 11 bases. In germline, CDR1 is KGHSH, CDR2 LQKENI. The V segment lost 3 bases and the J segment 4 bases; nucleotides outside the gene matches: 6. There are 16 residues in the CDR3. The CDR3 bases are TGTGCCAGCTCACCTCTGACTAGCGGGGAGGCAGATACGCAGTATTTT. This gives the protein CASSPLTSGEADTQYF.

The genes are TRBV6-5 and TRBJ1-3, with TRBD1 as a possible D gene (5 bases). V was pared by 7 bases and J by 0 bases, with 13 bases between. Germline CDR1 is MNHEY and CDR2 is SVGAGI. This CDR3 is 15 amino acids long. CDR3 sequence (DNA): TGTGCCAGCATAGCGGCGGGGGACTCTGGAAACACCATATATTTT. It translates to CASIAAGDSGNTIYF.